These 13 T cell receptor beta chains were sequenced from one sample in a study of T cells after yellow fever vaccination. TCRdb processed the 5' RACE reads anew with MiXCR; each CDR3 protein has one entry. The data hold hundreds of thousands of distinct CDR3 sequences, with 12% observed a single time. Sample: PBMCs, taken on the day of the yellow fever booster vaccination. These receptors all stem from a man aged 25-45 years who received the YFV17D yellow fever vaccine.

This clonotype was picked up a small number of times. The chain carries TRBV4-3 and TRBJ2-2; possible D gene TRBD2, 7 bases. Trimming left V 4 bases short and J 5 bases short, with 23 bases between. Germline V gives CDR1 LGHNA, CDR2 YSLEER. This CDR3 comprises 18 residues. The CDR3 region is CASSPPSWGRERTGELFF. CDR3 coding DNA: TGCGCCAGCAGCCCACCCAGTTGGGGGCGGGAGCGGACCGGGGAGCTGTTTTTT.

The genes are TRBV18 and TRBJ2-7, with 7 bases lining up with TRBD1. The V gene end was trimmed by 4 bases and the J gene end by 2 bases; junction bases not matched to a gene: 8. Germline lookup yields CDR1 KGHSH and CDR2 LQKENI. The CDR3 consists of 15 residues. The CDR3: CASSRKRDSTYEQYF. DNA for the CDR3: TGTGCCAGCTCACGCAAACGGGACAGTACCTACGAGCAGTACTTC. Based on the CDR3 plus reference TRBV18 and TRBJ2-7, the full variable domain is NAGVMQNPRHLVRRRGQEARLRCSPMKGHSHVYWYRQLPEEGLKFMVYLQKENIIDESGMPKERFSAEFPKEGPSILRIQQVVRGDSAAYFCASSRKRDSTYEQYFGPGTRLTVT.

Many counts were recorded for this clonotype. The chain uses TRBV20-1 and TRBJ2-1; D is unresolved. This CDR3 is 11 amino acids long. The germline V and J ends were trimmed by 5 bases and 9 bases, with 11 bases remaining between them. Germline V gives CDR1 DFQATT, CDR2 SNEGSKA (reference sequence). The CDR3, as DNA: TGCAGTGCTCGACCACTGAGTGAGCAGTTCTTC. Protein: CSARPLSEQFF.

Worth noting for this clonotype: Its ends do not fully match the called genes, so a read error is possible. The chain couples TRBV20-1 to TRBJ2-3; possibly TRBD2 for D (6 bases). The CDR3 has 11 residues. Germline CDR1 and CDR2: DFQATT and SNEGSKA (reference sequence). The CDR3 coding sequence is TGCAGTCCTAGCGGCACAGATACGCAGTATTTT. Encoded protein: CSPSGTDTQYF.

The genes are TRBV5-1 and TRBJ1-2, with 7 bases matching TRBD1. CDR1 is SGHRS and CDR2 is YFSETQ in the germline V gene. The ends lost 5 bases at V and 8 bases at J; junction bases unmatched: 12. The CDR3 length is 14 residues. The CDR3, as DNA: TGCGCCAGCAGTTCCGGGACAGCTAGGGACGGCTACACCTTC. Its translation is CASSSGTARDGYTF.

The chain couples TRBV12-3 or TRBV12-4 to TRBJ2-1, with 12 bases that match TRBD2. The CDR3 has 17 amino acids. Trimming removed 3 bases from V and 2 bases from J; junction bases left unmatched: 5. CDR3 DNA sequence: TGTGCCAGCAGTTTCTGGACTAGCGGGATGACCTACAATGAGCAGTTCTTC. This translates into CASSFWTSGMTYNEQFF.

V gene TRBV15 combines with J gene TRBJ1-6; D is unresolved. Germline assignment: CDR1 LNHNV and CDR2 YYDKDF (reference sequence). This CDR3 is built from 16 residues. Trimming cost V 0 bases and J 6 bases, with 12 bases left between them. The CDR3 DNA reads TGTGCCACCAGCAGAGATTTTTGGACTACTAATTCACCCCTCCACTTT. Amino acid sequence: CATSRDFWTTNSPLHF.

DNA of the CDR3: TGTGCCAGCAGTTTACCGACCTTGGCCAGGGGTAGGTTTGCCCAGCCCCAGCATTTT. It encodes CASSLPTLARGRFAQPQHF. This chain links TRBV28 with TRBJ1-5, with D possibly TRBD1 on 6 matching bases. This CDR3 comprises 19 residues. Germline assignment: CDR1 MDHEN and CDR2 SYDVKM. The V end was cut by 2 bases, the J end by 7 bases, with 27 bases between.

This clonotype turned up a few times. The V and J genes are TRBV11-3 and TRBJ2-3, with 8 bases identical to TRBD2. The CDR3 has 15 residues. V dropped 5 bases and J dropped 4; count of bases not matched to a gene: 8. CDR1 SGHNT and CDR2 YENEEA come from the germline V gene. The CDR3 region is CASSPGGAGADTQYF. CDR3 DNA sequence: TGTGCCAGCAGCCCCGGAGGAGCGGGGGCAGATACGCAGTATTTT.

V and J are TRBV7-9 and TRBJ2-6; perhaps D is TRBD1 or TRBD2 (5 bases each). CDR3 length equals 15 residues. With 4 bases removed from V and 4 bases from J, the gap between germline ends came to 11 bases. Germline CDR1 reads SEHNR; CDR2 reads FQNEAQ (reference sequence). This chain's CDR3 is CASSSIWDGANVLTF. The CDR3 DNA reads TGTGCCAGCAGCTCGATTTGGGACGGGGCCAACGTCCTGACTTTC.

The gene calls are TRBV28 and TRBJ1-5, with D tentatively TRBD1 (6 bases). Deletions cut 3 bases from V and 7 bases from J, with 13 bases between. The CDR3 extends over 14 amino acids. Germline lookup yields CDR1 MDHEN and CDR2 SYDVKM. The CDR3 DNA is TGTGCCAGCAGTTTCGCGGGGGCCCAACAGCCCCAGCATTTT. Translation: CASSFAGAQQPQHF.

This clonotype was detected a few times. V and J are TRBV5-1 and TRBJ1-1, with D tentatively TRBD1 (5 bases). This CDR3 region has 11 residues. The V and J ends lost 4 bases and 8 bases respectively, with 9 bases between them. Per germline, CDR1 SGHRS and CDR2 YFSETQ. The chain's CDR3 is CASSGEGEAFF. In DNA form, the CDR3 reads TGCGCCAGCAGCGGGGAGGGGGAAGCTTTCTTT.

This rearrangement joins TRBV14 to TRBJ1-1; TRBD1 is a possible D gene (6 bases). V was pared by 5 bases and J by 3 bases, with 16 bases between. The CDR3 covers 15 residues. Looked up from germline, CDR1 is SGHDN and CDR2 is FVKESK. CDR3 region: CASSSQGIGHTEAFF. For the CDR3, the DNA is TGTGCCAGCAGCTCGCAGGGGATCGGTCACACTGAAGCTTTCTTT.